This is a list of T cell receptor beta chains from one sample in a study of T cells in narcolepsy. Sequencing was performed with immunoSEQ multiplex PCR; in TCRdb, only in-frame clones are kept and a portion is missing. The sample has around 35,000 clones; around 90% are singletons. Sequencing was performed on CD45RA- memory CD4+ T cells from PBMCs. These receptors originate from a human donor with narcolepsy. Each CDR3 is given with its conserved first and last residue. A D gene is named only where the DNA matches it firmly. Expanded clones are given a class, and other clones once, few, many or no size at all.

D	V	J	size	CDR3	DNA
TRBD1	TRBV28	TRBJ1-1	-	CASSARTGGNTEAFF	TGTGCCAGCAGTGCTCGGACAGGGGGGAACACTGAAGCTTTCTTT
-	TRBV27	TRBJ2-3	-	CASSLGRGRSTDTQYF	TGTGCCAGCAGTTTAGGCAGGGGACGGAGCACAGATACGCAGTATTTT
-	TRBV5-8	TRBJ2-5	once	CASSSPGETQYF	TGTGCCAGCAGCTCCCCGGGGGAGACCCAGTACTTC
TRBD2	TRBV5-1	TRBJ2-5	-	CASGEGLGQETQYF	TGCGCCAGCGGGGAGGGACTAGGGCAAGAGACCCAGTACTTC
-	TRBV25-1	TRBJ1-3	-	CASRDSGNTIYF	TGTGCCAGCAGGGATTCTGGAAACACCATATATTTT
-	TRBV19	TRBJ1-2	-	CASSPRRDGYTF	TGTGCCAGTAGTCCCCGTAGGGATGGCTACACCTTC
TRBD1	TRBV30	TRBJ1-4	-	CAWRGQGARKLFF	TGTGCCTGGAGGGGACAGGGGGCGCGAAAACTGTTTTTT
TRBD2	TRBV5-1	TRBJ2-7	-	CASSTQGLAGPDEQYF	TGCGCCAGCAGCACTCAGGGACTAGCGGGACCCGACGAGCAGTACTTC
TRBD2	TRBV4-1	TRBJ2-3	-	CASSPLPSGAEDTQYF	TGCGCCAGCAGCCCCCTCCCAAGCGGGGCCGAAGATACGCAGTATTTT
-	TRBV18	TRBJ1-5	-	CASSPTNNQPQHF	TGTGCCAGCTCACCAACTAACAATCAGCCCCAGCATTTT
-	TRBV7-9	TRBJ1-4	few	CASSLDGVRGGWNEKLFF	TGTGCCAGCAGCTTAGATGGTGTACGCGGGGGTTGGAATGAAAAACTGTTTTTT